A single sample gave rise to the 24 T cell receptor beta chains below, sequenced in a study of Ad26.COV2.S vaccination and SARS-CoV-2 variants. Specified treatment: roughly 19 received Ad26.COV2.S at low or high dose, single or two shots; roughly 5 received placebo; per-sample allocation not given. Day 63 after the first injection of vaccine or placebo was the sampling time. Profiled with immunoSEQ multiplex PCR; TCRdb holds only in-frame clones, not every one. The top ten hold 9.5% to 15% of the sample, which has some 520,000 clones, around 85% seen once. The input for sequencing was peripheral blood, taken in a trial of Ad26.COV2.S vaccine versus placebo. The receptor source for this set is a person aged 18-60 years who received the Ad26.COV2.S COVID-19 vaccine or a placebo.

The chain links TRBV19 to TRBJ2-5; the D gene could be TRBD1 or TRBD2 (6 bases each). The CDR3 contains 14 residues. Germline V CDR1 and CDR2: LNHDA, SQIVND (reference sequence). Between the trimmed V and J ends, which lost 6 bases and 5 bases, there was a span of 16 bases. The CDR3 bases are TGTGCCAGTAGACCTAGGGGGGTACGCGAGACCCAGTACTTC. Translating gives CASRPRGVRETQYF. The complete variable domain, with remaining parts taken from reference TRBV19 and TRBJ2-5, reads DGGITQSPKYLFRKEGQNVTLSCEQNLNHDAMYWYRQDPGQGLRLIYYSQIVNDFQKGDIAEGYSVSREKKESFPLTVTSAQKNPTAFYLCASRPRGVRETQYFGPGTRLLVL.

This chain connects TRBV28 to TRBJ1-2; D unclear. The CDR3 length is 13 residues. Trimming stripped 2 bases from V and 4 bases from J, with 8 bases between. The germline gives CDR1 MDHEN, CDR2 SYDVKM. CDR3 DNA: TGTGCCAGCAGTTTAGCACAGCCCTATGGCTACACCTTC. The encoded protein is CASSLAQPYGYTF.

This clone occurred once. The chain combines TRBV7-8 with TRBJ2-1; 10 nucleotides align to TRBD1. The germline V gene has CDR1 SGHVS and CDR2 FQNEAQ. The CDR3 loop spans 16 amino acids. V gave up 6 bases and J gave up 8 bases; unmatched junction bases: 13. This chain's CDR3 is CASSSRQGARVDEQFF. DNA of the CDR3: TGTGCCAGCAGTAGTAGACAGGGGGCGAGGGTCGATGAGCAGTTCTTC.

For this clone: In the same sample, other DNA sequences code for this CDR3. The chain uses TRBV5-1 and TRBJ2-7; a weak D match, TRBD2 (5 bases). The CDR3 extends over 13 amino acids. The V end was cut by 0 bases, the J end by 4 bases, with 8 bases between. Germline V gives CDR1 SGHRS, CDR2 YFSETQ. The CDR3 sequence is CASSLASLYEQYF. The CDR3 DNA follows: TGCGCCAGCAGCTTGGCTAGCCTTTACGAGCAGTACTTC.

The chain employs TRBV28 and TRBJ1-2; 9 positions agree with TRBD1. Looked up from germline, CDR1 is MDHEN and CDR2 is SYDVKM. CDR3 length equals 17 residues. Trimming cost V 6 bases and J 2 bases; bases outside gene matches: 13. CDR3 loop: CASSPGTGLTSNYGYTF. The CDR3 coding sequence is TGTGCCAGCAGCCCCGGGACAGGGCTGACCTCCAACTATGGCTACACCTTC.

The chain recombines TRBV6-5 with TRBJ1-3; D is uncertain. The CDR3 loop spans 13 amino acids. The germline V gene encodes CDR1 MNHEY and CDR2 SVGAGI. Trimming took off 4 bases at V and 3 bases at J, with 7 bases between the two ends. The CDR3 loop reads CASSSLSGNTIYF. Written as DNA, the CDR3 is TGTGCCAGCAGTTCCCTCAGTGGAAACACCATATATTTT.

V gene TRBV7-2 combines with J gene TRBJ2-7; tentatively, D is TRBD1 (5 bases). The CDR3 is 15 residues long. With 1 base removed from V and 3 bases from J, the gap between germline ends came to 13 bases. CDR1 and CDR2 from the germline V gene are SGHTA and FQGNSA. The CDR3 region has the DNA TGTGCCAGCAGCTTAGGATCCCAGGGCCTCTACGAGCAGTACTTC. As protein: CASSLGSQGLYEQYF.

This chain joins TRBV11-2 and TRBJ1-4; no reliable D call. The length of the CDR3 is 13 residues. Germline CDR1 is SGHAT and CDR2 is FQNNGV. V lost 5 bases and J lost 4, with 8 bases in between. This CDR3 is CASSRGHNEKLFF. CDR3 bases: TGTGCCAGCAGCCGCGGCCATAATGAAAAACTGTTTTTT.

To note about this clone: At the DNA level, this CDR3 is encoded by other sequences in the same sample as well. The chain recombines TRBV29-1 with TRBJ2-3; D not certain. Trimming took off 4 bases at V and 0 bases at J, with 5 bases between the two ends. The CDR3 loop spans 12 amino acids. The germline V gene encodes CDR1 SQVTM and CDR2 ANQGSEA. The CDR3 here is CSVGLSTDTQYF. The CDR3 DNA sequence: TGCAGCGTTGGACTGAGCACAGATACGCAGTATTTT.

The V and J genes are TRBV27 and TRBJ2-3; tentatively, D is TRBD1 (6 bases). Trimming cost V 5 bases and J 6 bases, with 12 bases left between them. Germline CDR1 is MNHEY and CDR2 is SMNVEV (reference sequence). The length of the CDR3 is 13 residues. CDR3 sequence (DNA): TGTGCCAGCAGTCCAACAGGGTATGATACGCAGTATTTT. Translated: CASSPTGYDTQYF.

Only a few counts were recorded for this clone. J is TRBJ2-3 and V is TRBV11-3; TRBD2 agrees at 7 bases. The ends lost 1 base at V and 3 bases at J; junction bases unmatched: 7. Germline assignment: CDR1 SGHNT and CDR2 YENEEA. The length of the CDR3 is 16 residues. Here the CDR3 reads CASSLGRRESTDTQYF. CDR3 coding DNA: TGTGCCAGCAGCTTAGGGCGGCGGGAGTCGACAGATACGCAGTATTTT.

Only one count was recorded for this clone. DNA for the CDR3: TGTGCCATCAGTGGGGGTGTTGGGACTACGAACACCGGGGAGCTGTTTTTT. Amino acids: CAISGGVGTTNTGELFF. The chain has TRBV10-3 and TRBJ2-2; TRBD2 agrees at 7 bases. V lost 4 bases to trimming and J lost 0 bases; unmatched junction nucleotides: 8. This CDR3 region has 17 residues. The V gene's germline CDR1 is ENHRY and CDR2 SYGVKD.

The V gene is TRBV6-5, the J gene TRBJ1-1; 7 bases are a match to TRBD1. The germline CDR1 and CDR2 sequences are MNHEY and SVGAGI. The trim removed 8 bases at V and 5 bases at J, leaving 2 bases unmatched. This CDR3 comprises 11 residues. In nucleotides, the CDR3 is TGTGCCAGCTCAGGGGGGACTGAAGCTTTCTTT. Translating gives CASSGGTEAFF.

V gene TRBV6-6 combines with J gene TRBJ1-3, with D hard to call. Germline loops: CDR1 MNHNY, CDR2 SVGAGI (reference sequence). V was trimmed by 8 bases and J by 0 bases, leaving 17 bases between them. The CDR3 runs to 16 residues. CDR3 sequence (DNA): TGTGCCAGCGACCGGGTGGGGAGCGACTCTGGAAACACCATATATTTT. Protein sequence: CASDRVGSDSGNTIYF.

This clone was detected only once. The chain carries TRBV4-2 and TRBJ1-1, with TRBD1 matching 9 bases. The CDR3 loop spans 20 amino acids. With V trimmed by 1 base and J by 4 bases, 19 bases remained unmatched. Germline V gene lookup returns CDR1 LGHNA and CDR2 YNFKEQ. In DNA, the CDR3 is TGTGCCAGCAGCCAAGGCCCCGCGGGACAGGGACTACTTATCCCCACTGAAGCTTTCTTT. It yields the protein CASSQGPAGQGLLIPTEAFF.

In DNA form, the CDR3 reads TGTGCCAGCTACGGTGGCAGGGGGCTTATTCTCGCTGGGGCCAACGTCCTGACTTTC. As protein: CASYGGRGLILAGANVLTF. The chain recombines TRBV19 with TRBJ2-6, with TRBD1 matching 8 bases. The CDR3 has 19 residues. The J segment lost 2 bases and the V segment lost 9 bases, leaving 18 bases of the junction unmatched. Germline CDR1 is LNHDA and CDR2 is SQIVND (reference sequence).

V and J are TRBV19 and TRBJ2-7; either TRBD1 or TRBD2 may supply D (6 bases each). Germline CDR1 reads LNHDA; CDR2 reads SQIVND (reference sequence). V dropped 4 bases and J dropped 2 bases, with 15 bases sitting between them. This CDR3 region has 15 residues. CDR3 loop: CASSTTGTVAYEQYF. CDR3 nucleotide sequence: TGTGCCAGTAGTACCACAGGGACTGTTGCCTACGAGCAGTACTTC.

The V gene is TRBV5-1, the J gene TRBJ1-3, with 8 positions matching TRBD1. The CDR3 runs to 19 residues. Germline CDR1 and CDR2: SGHRS and YFSETQ. V shed 1 base, J shed 2 bases, and the junction held 14 bases outside the gene matches. CDR3: CASSLFWQGAQWTGNTIYF. The DNA for the CDR3 is TGCGCCAGCAGCTTGTTTTGGCAGGGGGCGCAGTGGACTGGAAACACCATATATTTT.

This clone was found once. The rearrangement joins TRBV28 to TRBJ2-5; the match to TRBD2 covers 16 bases. Per germline, CDR1 MDHEN and CDR2 SYDVKM. The trim removed 5 bases at V and 3 bases at J, leaving 9 bases unmatched. The CDR3 totals 18 residues. The CDR3 DNA reads TGTGCCAGCAGTGCCGGGACTAGCGGGAGGGCCGGGGAAGAGACCCAGTACTTC. As protein: CASSAGTSGRAGEETQYF.

The chain links TRBV3-1 (or the pseudogene TRBV3-2) to TRBJ1-2, with D unresolved. Germline V CDR1 and CDR2: LGHDT, YNNKEL (reference sequence). This CDR3 spans 15 amino acids. V shed 0 bases and J shed 5 bases, with 13 bases lying between them. CDR3 protein: CASSQDGRGLYGYTF. CDR3 DNA: TGTGCCAGCAGCCAAGATGGTCGCGGACTATATGGCTACACCTTC.

The table lists this clone with a count of one. The V gene is TRBV10-3, the J gene TRBJ2-7; D gene ambiguous. Per the germline V gene, CDR1 is ENHRY and CDR2 is SYGVKD. V was cut by 0 bases and J by 5 bases, with 14 bases left in between. The CDR3 covers 15 residues. CDR3 amino acids: CAISESTLGTDEQYF. The CDR3 nucleotides read TGTGCCATCAGTGAGTCGACTCTAGGCACCGACGAGCAGTACTTC.

The rearrangement joins TRBV6-6 to TRBJ1-1, with D unresolved. Germline V gene data show CDR1 as MNHNY and CDR2 as SVGAGI (reference sequence). The CDR3 spans 13 residues. V shed 7 bases and J shed 0 bases, with 9 bases lying between them. The CDR3 DNA follows: TGTGCCAGCACCGACGGGGTGAACACTGAAGCTTTCTTT. This gives the protein CASTDGVNTEAFF.

This sequence joins TRBV4-3 and TRBJ1-1, with D hard to call. The V end lost 2 bases, the J end lost 7 bases, and 11 bases lay between the germline ends. The CDR3 has 13 amino acids. Germline CDR1 reads LGHNA; CDR2 reads YSLEER. DNA for the CDR3: TGCGCCAGCAGCCAAATCGGCAGGAGTGAAGCTTTCTTT. It encodes CASSQIGRSEAFF.

This chain links TRBV9 with TRBJ2-1; the D gene is possibly TRBD2 (5 bases). Per the germline V gene, CDR1 is SGDLS and CDR2 is YYNGEE. Trimming removed 4 bases at V and 6 bases at J, with 11 bases between. The CDR3 totals 13 residues. CDR3 amino acids: CASSRPRVNEQFF. The CDR3 DNA sequence: TGTGCCAGCAGCCGACCGAGGGTCAATGAGCAGTTCTTC.